The T cell receptor (beta chain) under discussion was sequenced for a study of blood T cells in healthy people across ages (dated by TCRdb to the mid-2010s). Context from the whole study: In model experiments, roughly one uniquely barcoded TCR beta cDNA molecule per two T cells was captured by template switching. The donors were divided into four age groups: young (average around 16 years), middle-aged (almost 40), aged (about 61) and long-lived (roughly 88). For two donors (one aged 18 to 30 and one aged 80 or older), the study analyzed two additional independent replicas of 1 million unique cDNA reads from the same blood draw. To track age-related changes in TCR beta repertoire diversity, the study relied on deep sequencing normalized with unique cDNA molecular identifiers. To avoid experimental bias, donors of different ages were spread randomly across the sequencing lanes. The full study reports these points: Bulk unsorted PBMC profiling prevented conclusive comparison of naive and antigen-experienced compartments. Because donor CMV infection status was unknown, age-related changes in expanded clonotypes were potentially confounded. A strong correlation was found between observed TCR beta diversity and the percentage of naive T cells measured by flow cytometry. Compared with the aged group, the long-lived group had more naive CD4+ T cells, fewer expanded clones and increased TCR diversity, suggesting age selection. Observed TCR beta diversity per million T cells fell roughly linearly with age, and a significant reduction was already apparent by age roughly 40. Total diversity estimates from one million sequenced T cells were considered lower bounds and underestimates.

On this clonotype: Its antigen specificity is not known. One end of the junction does not line up with germline, which may come from a read error.

The library was generated by 5' RACE. The sequencing machine was an Illumina HiSeq 2500. A second PCR of about 6 to 11 cycles was performed with a sample-barcoded 5' primer and a J-beta primer mix. Each TCR beta cDNA molecule received a unique molecular identifier from a template-switch 5' adaptor carrying 12 random nucleotides. Each sample yielded at least 2.5 million CDR3-containing paired-end reads. All of the RNA was converted into first-strand cDNA using the Mint cDNA synthesis kit, with a TRBC-specific oligonucleotide serving as the primer. Following uracil-DNA glycosylase treatment, a first 18-cycle PCR with universal primers M1SS and BC2_uni_R was performed on all cDNA. On the authors' methods: For normalization, 1 million high-quality reads were randomly selected from each sample, with every read carrying a distinct molecular identifier. Instead of being binned into consensus sequences, reads that shared molecular identifiers were thrown out. MiTCR, run with a Q25 quality threshold and the strictest error-elimination algorithm, handled CDR3 identification, clonotype clustering and error correction. Lower-bound total TCR beta diversity was estimated with a nonparametric unseen species model using Euler transformation. In-frame beta chains were kept once TCRdb had trimmed the public reads at Q25 with fastp and called clones with MiXCR. Entries that share a CDR3 protein sequence are merged under the most common genes and DNA. These V and J calls rely on TCRdb rather than the paper's analysis. The sample records some 1.4 million distinct CDR3 sequences, 35% to 45% of which are singletons. Around 8% of the sample belongs to the ten largest clones.

CDR1 SGHVS and CDR2 FNYEAQ are derived from the germline V gene. The CDR3 holds 15 amino acids from the cysteine to the phenylalanine. Left in the record is the CDR3 DNA by itself, 45 bases read in frame from the first base. Systemically healthy Caucasian individuals from Russia, some 40 in total and aged roughly 6 to 100 years, were included as donors. About 9.6 milliliters of peripheral blood were collected from each donor into EDTA-treated Vacutainer tubes. Ficoll-Paque density-gradient centrifugation was used to isolate PBMCs, with at least 7 million per sample. Total RNA, at least 5 micrograms per sample, was extracted from PBMCs with Trizol reagent. The percentages of naive CD45RAhigh/CD27high T cells were determined by flow cytometry on a PBMC aliquot from every donor.

The sequenced material came from blood. The V and J segments used are TRBV7-6 and TRBJ2-5, with the identity of the D gene unclear. This TCR derives from a woman between 18 and 29 years old in good health. The CDR3 region reads CASSLNSRLDEIQYF. The base sequence is TGTGCCAGCAGCTTAAATAGTCGGCTGGATGAGATCCAGTACTTC.